This section outlines one T cell receptor (beta chain) sequence together with its context. Its antigen is undetermined. Sequencing used immunoSEQ multiplex PCR; TCRdb keeps in-frame clones, though not all of them. This table has 58,000 or so clones, 70% to 80% appearing once. The data originate from a study of radiotherapy plus CTLA-4 blockade in lung cancer. Study-level information: Disease control reached 30% to 35%, with objective responses in approximately 20%. Points from the study as a whole: It was early blood T cell clone dynamics, with interferon-beta, that reportedly best predicted response. In blood, after radiotherapy plus ipilimumab, tumor-derived TCR clones expanded.

Germline CDR1 reads GTSNPN; CDR2 reads SVGIG (reference sequence). The ends were cut back, 2 bases at V and 9 bases at J, with 14 bases in the middle. This CDR3 has 13 residues. The specimen comprised peripheral blood, sampled from a patient treated with radiotherapy plus ipilimumab. The chain carries TRBV30 and TRBJ1-3; D gene uncertain. The sequence came from a human donor with non-small cell lung cancer who had a complete response to radiotherapy plus ipilimumab. DNA of the CDR3: TGTGCCTGGAGTCAAAGAGGTACCGGCACCATATATTTT. Encoded protein: CAWSQRGTGTIYF.